Shown below are 5 T cell receptor beta chains from a single sample sequenced in a study of cytomegalovirus exposure and HLA in healthy donors. In the PCR, 60 Vbeta and 13 Jbeta primers were used. Sequencing was performed with immunoSEQ multiplex PCR; in TCRdb, only in-frame clones are kept and a portion is missing. The table for this sample gives 74,000 or so clones. Sequencing was carried out using PBMCs. The receptors here all came from a woman in her fifties or sixties in good health and CMV-seronegative.

The V call is TRBV28, the J call TRBJ1-4; D call uncertain. In germline, CDR1 is MDHEN, CDR2 SYDVKM. V gave up 7 bases and J gave up 6 bases, with 12 bases separating them. CDR3 length: 13 amino acids. The CDR3 region has the DNA TGTGCCAGCATTCGATCCGGGGATGAAAAACTGTTTTTT. Encoded protein: CASIRSGDEKLFF. Full variable domain (missing parts from reference TRBV28 and TRBJ1-4): DVKVTQSSRYLVKRTGEKVFLECVQDMDHENMFWYRQDPGLGLRLIYFSYDVKMKEKGDIPEGYSVSREKKERFSLILESASTNQTSMYLCASIRSGDEKLFFGSGTQLSVL.

The chain uses TRBV2 and TRBJ2-3, with 10 positions matching TRBD1. The germline gives CDR1 SNHLY, CDR2 FYNNEI. The J segment lost 1 base and the V segment lost 6 bases, leaving 4 bases of the junction unmatched. The CDR3 runs 15 residues. In nucleotides, the CDR3 is TGTGCCAGCAGACCGGGACAGGGGCGCACAGATACGCAGTATTTT. Translated, it gives CASRPGQGRTDTQYF.

Concerning this clone itself: Within the sample, other DNA sequences also encode this same CDR3. The rearrangement uses TRBV19 and TRBJ2-1; 11 bases agree with TRBD1. Trimming cost V 6 bases and J 4 bases; bases outside gene matches: 2. The germline V gene encodes CDR1 LNHDA and CDR2 SQIVND (reference sequence). This CDR3 is built from 14 residues. CDR3 sequence (DNA): TGTGCCAGTAGCGGGACAGGGGGATACAATGAGCAGTTCTTC. Residues: CASSGTGGYNEQFF.

The rearrangement links TRBV7-8 to TRBJ2-3; D call uncertain. Trimming stripped 3 bases from V and 2 bases from J, with 3 bases between. The CDR3 runs 12 residues. Germline V gene data show CDR1 as SGHVS and CDR2 as FQNEAQ. CDR3 loop: CASSLATDTQYF. In DNA, the CDR3 is TGTGCCAGCAGCTTGGCCACAGATACGCAGTATTTT. Variable domain in full (rest from reference TRBV7-8 and TRBJ2-3): GAGVSQSPRYKVAKRGQDVALRCDPISGHVSLFWYQQALGQGPEFLTYFQNEAQLDKSGLPSDRFFAERPEGSVSTLKIQRTQQEDSAVYLCASSLATDTQYFGPGTRLTVL.

As for this clone: One end of the junction varies from germline; a read error may be responsible. The V call is TRBV11-2, the J call TRBJ2-7, with a possible D match to TRBD2 (6 bases). Germline V gives CDR1 SGHAT, CDR2 FQNNGV. CDR3 length: 12 residues. The CDR3 DNA reads as TGTGCCAGCAGCTTAGGATTCGGGGACTCAGGCTTC. Translated, it gives CASSLGFGDSGF.